This entry lists 14 T cell receptor beta chains sequenced from one sample in a study of T cell repertoires in cytomegalovirus infection. TCRdb analysed the reads with MiXCR anew, one entry per CDR3 protein. The sample includes roughly 760,000 distinct CDR3 sequences, approximately 40% seen only once; the top ten take more than 2.5%. Sequencing input: PBMCs. These receptor sequences come from a human donor in good health (CMV status not recorded). Some clones in this sample may be carry-over from other donors' samples.

This clonotype appeared many times. The rearrangement links TRBV28 to TRBJ1-1; unclear D gene. Germline values: CDR1 MDHEN, CDR2 SYDVKM. The germline V and J ends were trimmed by 4 bases and 5 bases, with 8 bases remaining between them. The CDR3 has 12 residues. In nucleotides, the CDR3 is TGTGCCAGCAGTTCCGCGGGAACTGAAGCTTTCTTT. It encodes CASSSAGTEAFF.

The table lists this clonotype with many counts. V usage is TRBV7-6 and J usage is TRBJ1-5; 7 nucleotides match TRBD1. The germline gives CDR1 SGHVS, CDR2 FNYEAQ. The CDR3 totals 15 residues. Unmatched junction bases numbered 1, after V lost 1 base and J lost 1 base. The CDR3 nucleotides are TGTGCCAGCAGCTTAGACAGGGGCAGCAATCAGCCCCAGCATTTT. Translation: CASSLDRGSNQPQHF.

This clonotype was recorded a few times. V is TRBV4-1 and J is TRBJ2-7, with D unclear. Germline values: CDR1 MGHRA, CDR2 YSYEKL. This CDR3 has 15 amino acids. The V end lost 1 base, the J end lost 2 bases, and 12 bases lay between the germline ends. The CDR3 region has the DNA TGCGCCAGCAGCCAAGTCCCAGTAAATACCTACGAGCAGTACTTC. This encodes CASSQVPVNTYEQYF.

This rearrangement joins TRBV6-1 to TRBJ1-4, with D unresolved. The V end lost 7 bases, the J end lost 0 bases, and 18 bases lay between the germline ends. There are 17 residues in the CDR3. Per the germline V gene, CDR1 is MNHNS and CDR2 is SASEGT. The CDR3 DNA follows: TGTGCCAGCAACCTTCTCACGGGCGGCCCAACTAATGAAAAACTGTTTTTT. It translates to CASNLLTGGPTNEKLFF.

The sample holds many counts of this clonotype. The rearrangement links TRBV7-2 to TRBJ2-2, with D perhaps TRBD2 (5 bases). The CDR3 is 14 residues long. Trimming removed 6 bases at V and 2 bases at J, with 10 bases between. The germline gives CDR1 SGHTA, CDR2 FQGNSA. The CDR3 sequence is CASRAGRNTGELFF. The CDR3 nucleotides read TGTGCCAGCAGGGCGGGCAGAAACACCGGGGAGCTGTTTTTT.

The chain recombines TRBV12-3 or TRBV12-4 with TRBJ1-2; TRBD1 matches at 7 bases. The CDR3 has 15 amino acids. V lost 1 base, J lost 5 bases, and 7 bases stayed unmatched. The CDR3 DNA sequence: TGTGCCAGCAGTTTAGGGGACAGAGGTGGTTATGGCTACACCTTC. Translating gives CASSLGDRGGYGYTF.

V usage is TRBV18 and J usage is TRBJ1-5; D is unclear. The CDR3 loop spans 13 amino acids. V lost 3 bases to trimming and J lost 5 bases, with 8 bases between them. Germline V gene data show CDR1 as KGHSH and CDR2 as LQKENI. The CDR3 is CASSPFPDQPQHF. In DNA form, the CDR3 reads TGTGCCAGCTCACCGTTCCCTGATCAGCCCCAGCATTTT. Drawing the rest from reference TRBV18 and TRBJ1-5, the complete variable domain is NAGVMQNPRHLVRRRGQEARLRCSPMKGHSHVYWYRQLPEEGLKFMVYLQKENIIDESGMPKERFSAEFPKEGPSILRIQQVVRGDSAAYFCASSPFPDQPQHFGDGTRLSIL.

The CDR3 nucleotides are TGTGCCAGCAGCGTAGGAGGGTTCAGGGAGCTGTTTTTT. Amino acids: CASSVGGFRELFF. V is TRBV9 and J is TRBJ2-2; D may be TRBD2 (5 bases). Trimming cost V 0 bases and J 9 bases, with 9 bases left between them. This CDR3 is built from 13 residues. Germline values: CDR1 SGDLS, CDR2 YYNGEE.

The chain links TRBV5-1 to TRBJ2-3, with TRBD1 identical over 8 bases. The CDR3 contains 15 residues. The V gene's germline CDR1 is SGHRS and CDR2 YFSETQ. V shed 5 bases, J shed 3 bases, and the junction held 8 bases outside the gene matches. The CDR3 nucleotides are TGCGCCAGCAGTTACCGACAGGGGCCGACAGATACGCAGTATTTT. Protein product: CASSYRQGPTDTQYF.

This clonotype was detected only a few times. The J gene is TRBJ2-1, the V gene TRBV7-2, with TRBD2 identical over 8 bases. Germline V lookup: CDR1 SGHTA, CDR2 FQGNSA. The J segment lost 6 bases and the V segment lost 5 bases, leaving 9 bases of the junction unmatched. This CDR3 is built from 15 residues. CDR3 amino acids: CASSPAAGAPNEQFF. The CDR3 nucleotides read TGTGCCAGCAGCCCCGCAGCGGGGGCCCCCAATGAGCAGTTCTTC.

This clonotype was picked up many times. CDR3 nucleotide sequence: TGTGCCAGCAGCTTAGCGGGACAGACCTCCTACGAGCAGTACTTC. This encodes CASSLAGQTSYEQYF. The chain has TRBV7-2 and TRBJ2-7; 7 bases map to TRBD1. CDR1 is SGHTA and CDR2 is FQGNSA in the germline V gene. V lost 0 bases and J lost 0; bases outside the gene matches: 2. CDR3 size: 15 residues.

This clonotype was picked up many times. The gene calls are TRBV6-2 or TRBV6-3 and TRBJ2-1; 10 nucleotides align to TRBD2. CDR1 is MNHEY, CDR2 SVGEGT, per germline. Losses at the gene ends were 2 bases for V and 4 bases for J; bases not matched to a gene: 5. CDR3 length: 16 residues. For the CDR3, the DNA is TGTGCCAGCAGTTACGGTCTAGCGGGGGTTTACAATGAGCAGTTCTTC. Protein product: CASSYGLAGVYNEQFF.

The chain combines TRBV24-1 with TRBJ1-1; D possibly corresponds to TRBD1 (5 bases). This CDR3 contains 13 residues. CDR1 KGHDR and CDR2 SFDVKD come from the germline V gene. The ends were cut back, 5 bases at V and 6 bases at J, with 12 bases in the middle. The CDR3, as DNA: TGTGCCACCAGTGCCGCGGGGGAGGCTGAAGCTTTCTTT. Protein product: CATSAAGEAEAFF.

The J gene is TRBJ2-7, the V gene TRBV5-6; D uncertain. V lost 1 base and J 0 bases, leaving 11 bases between the germline ends. The CDR3 totals 15 residues. CDR1 is SGHDT, CDR2 YYEEEE, per germline. The CDR3 region has the DNA TGTGCCAGCAGCTTGTACAGCCCGGGCTCCTACGAGCAGTACTTC. Translated, it gives CASSLYSPGSYEQYF. The variable domain in full, completed from reference TRBV5-6 and TRBJ2-7, reads DAGVTQSPTHLIKTRGQQVTLRCSPKSGHDTVSWYQQALGQGPQFIFQYYEEEERQRGNFPDRFSGHQFPNYSSELNVNALLLGDSALYLCASSLYSPGSYEQYFGPGTRLTVT.